The T cell receptor beta chain described here comes from a study of post-analysis software for immune sequencing data. Across the study: Recorded disease courses covered relapsing-remitting, secondary progressive and progressive-relapsing multiple sclerosis. Some patients had no subtype annotation.

Unique molecular identifiers had been added to the TCR beta cDNA libraries. TCRdb used MiXCR to reprocess the PCR reads, holding one entry per CDR3 protein. The data show under 650,000 distinct CDR3 sequences, roughly 47% seen once. A remark on this clonotype: An end of the junction differs from the germline gene, which may be a read error.

Material: blood. The TCR comes from a girl aged 10 to 17 with multiple sclerosis.

CDR3 region: CASRTLQGLKTEAFF. The CDR3 DNA reads TGTGCCAGCAGAACCCTACAGGGTTTGAAAACTGAAGCTTTCTTT. This chain links TRBV6-6 with TRBJ1-1, with D perhaps TRBD1 (6 bases). CDR3 size: 15 residues. Germline CDR1 reads MNHNY; CDR2 reads SVGAGI (reference sequence).